This T cell receptor beta chain was recovered during a study of blood T cell repertoires in COVID-19 (dated by TCRdb to the early 2020s). In the study overall: The collaborator samples originated in the United States, Italy and Spain and spanned the acute and convalescent phases of COVID-19. The prospective study material was composed of cDNA or gDNA derived from T cells, B-cell-depleted T cells, or PBMCs. Deeply sampled blood TCRbeta repertoires from subjects exposed to, actively infected with, or recovered from COVID-19 were included in the dataset. The repertoires were made available in a free public database intended to serve as a resource for research on the immune response to SARS-CoV-2. The samples were drawn from the first 160 participants of the ongoing ImmuneRACE study and from some 1,300 subjects provided by 6 global collaborators. Nearly every sample came with metadata listing a de-identified subject ID, COVID-19 status, age in years and sex. Where HLA class I and class II types were available, the types were taken from metadata supplied by the sample provider, not from assay-based typing.

What the study reported, not specific to this receptor: How much clinical and demographic metadata was included differed by source and by participant, and the metadata was provided uncurated.

Whole blood was collected in K2EDTA tubes by collaborating institutions according to the institutions' own protocols. For TCRbeta analysis, collaborators shipped samples in one of three forms: frozen whole blood, isolated PBMCs, or DNA extracted from either of those sample types. This clone has more than one count but fewer than ten. Its antigen is not yet known. Base-call qualities are not available, and no considerably larger clone is one nucleotide away. Here V drops 4 bases and J drops 5 bases, and the junction holds 15 bases not matched to any gene. The CDR3 covers 18 residues, taking in both the cysteine and the phenylalanine. The entry retains the CDR3 DNA only, 54 bases that are in frame from base 1. CDR1 is given as SGHKS and CDR2 as YYEKEE, both from the germline V gene (reference sequence). TCRbeta CDR3 regions were amplified from genomic DNA by means of the immunoSEQ Assay, a bias-controlled multiplex PCR. In the source study's methods: The number of nucleated cells in each sample was estimated from the amplification of reference gene primers within the assay. To quantify the absolute abundance of each unique TCRbeta CDR3 rearrangement, sequence reads were collapsed and filtered. For each sample, productive Simpson clonality was calculated as the square root of Simpson's diversity index over productive rearrangements. The table comes from immuneACCESS by way of TCRdb, which keeps in-frame sequences with V and J called. Part of the clones is missing from these tables; in studies checked, under half for an unresolved V gene and the rest for unknown reasons. The DNA was the basis for D and trimming; V, J and clone size are from that table. This sample holds around 59,000 clones; around 80% were observed only once. Of the sample, around 12% falls within the top ten clones.

The clonotype originates from an elderly man with acute or convalescent COVID-19. This chain joins TRBV5-5 to TRBJ2-5, and TRBD1 matches 12 of the central bases. Material for sequencing was peripheral blood. The CDR3 in this case is CASSAGQGARLLGETQYF. The DNA sequence is given as TGTGCCAGCAGCGCGGGACAGGGGGCCCGGCTCTTAGGGGAGACCCAGTACTTC.